This T cell receptor beta chain was obtained from a study of blood T cell repertoires in COVID-19. Study details: Acute and convalescent COVID-19 samples came from the United States, Italy and Spain. Sources were T cells, B-cell-depleted T cells, or PBMCs; the material itself was cDNA or gDNA.

CDR1 and CDR2 from the germline V gene are SGHRS and YFSETQ. V lost 4 bases to trimming and J lost 5 bases, with 15 bases between them. The CDR3 consists of 15 residues. Methods used by the authors: By means of reference gene primer amplification, nucleated cell counts were estimated. Produced via immunoSEQ multiplex PCR; TCRdb's table is partial and in-frame only. V and J calls and clone size come straight from that table; D and trimming were deduced from the DNA. The data contain about 36,000 clones, approximately 90% of them seen just once; the ten biggest clones take up 4.8%. The chain joins TRBV5-1 to TRBJ2-2; a possible D gene is TRBD2 (5 bases). The sample was peripheral blood. This sequence originates from a human donor in a cohort sampled during active COVID-19. The CDR3 is CASSPGEARTGELFF. CDR3 in DNA: TGCGCCAGCAGCCCCGGGGAAGCCCGAACCGGGGAGCTGTTTTTT.